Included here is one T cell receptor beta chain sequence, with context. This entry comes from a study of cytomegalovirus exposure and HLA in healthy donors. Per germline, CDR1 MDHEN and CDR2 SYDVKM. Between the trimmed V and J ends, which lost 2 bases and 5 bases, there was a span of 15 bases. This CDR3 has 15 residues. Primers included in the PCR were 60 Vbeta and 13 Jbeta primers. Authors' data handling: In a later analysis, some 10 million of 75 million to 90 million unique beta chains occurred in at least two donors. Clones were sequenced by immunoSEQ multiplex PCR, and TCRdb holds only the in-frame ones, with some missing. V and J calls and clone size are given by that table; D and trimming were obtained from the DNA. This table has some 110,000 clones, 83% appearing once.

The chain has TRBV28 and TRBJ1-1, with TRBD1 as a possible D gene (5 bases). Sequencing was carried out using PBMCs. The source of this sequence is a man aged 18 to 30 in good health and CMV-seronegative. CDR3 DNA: TGTGCCAGCAGTTTACCAGGGATTGGAATTACTGAAGCTTTCTTT. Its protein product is CASSLPGIGITEAFF.